What follows are 9 T cell receptor beta chains derived from one specimen sequenced in a study of cytotoxic CD8 clonotypes in ibrutinib-treated CLL. Sequenced by immunoSEQ multiplex PCR; TCRdb stores in-frame clones only, minus some. The sample consists of 250,000 to 350,000 clones, approximately 79% of them appearing once. Source: PBMCs, taken at disease progression, from a patient treated with ibrutinib. The receptors shown here come from a human donor with chronic lymphocytic leukemia.

This clone was observed a single time. The CDR3 region has the DNA TGTGCCAGCAGCTTAGCTGTGGGGTCGGAGCAGTACTTC. Its translation is CASSLAVGSEQYF. This chain joins TRBV7-6 and TRBJ2-7; D uncertain. The germline CDR1 and CDR2 sequences are SGHVS and FNYEAQ. V gave up 0 bases and J gave up 7 bases, with 10 bases separating them. The CDR3 is 13 amino acids. The full variable domain, in which reference TRBV7-6 and TRBJ2-7 provide the parts outside the CDR3, is GAGVSQSPRYKVTKRGQDVALRCDPISGHVSLYWYRQALGQGPEFLTYFNYEAQQDKSGLPNDRFSAERPEGSISTLTIQRTEQRDSAMYRCASSLAVGSEQYFGPGTRLTVT.

V and J are TRBV10-3 and TRBJ2-6; no reliable D call. The CDR3 runs to 15 residues. Trimming took off 3 bases at V and 0 bases at J, with 6 bases between the two ends. Germline CDR1 ENHRY, CDR2 SYGVKD. CDR3 bases: TGTGCCATCAGTGAATCAGTCTCTGGGGCCAACGTCCTGACTTTC. Protein: CAISESVSGANVLTF.

This clone was found once. The V call is TRBV15, the J call TRBJ2-7; 8 bases match TRBD1. Germline trimming cut 0 bases from V and 3 bases from J; bases unmatched to any gene: 4. CDR1 and CDR2 from the germline V gene are LNHNV and YYDKDF (reference sequence). The CDR3 has 15 residues. CDR3 region: CATSRERGQVYEQYF. The CDR3 nucleotides are TGTGCCACCAGCAGAGAGCGGGGACAGGTCTACGAGCAGTACTTC. The whole variable domain, filled in from reference TRBV15 and TRBJ2-7, reads DAMVIQNPRYQVTQFGKPVTLSCSQTLNHNVMYWYQQKSSQAPKLLFHYYDKDFNNEADTPDNFQSRRPNTSFCFLDIRSPGLGDTAMYLCATSRERGQVYEQYFGPGTRLTVT.

The chain recombines TRBV5-6 with TRBJ2-7, with D possibly called TRBD1 or TRBD2 (5 bases each). CDR1 is SGHDT, CDR2 YYEEEE, per germline. The CDR3 has 15 residues. V gave up 2 bases and J gave up 4 bases, with 16 bases separating them. The CDR3 bases are TGTGCCAGCAGCTTCGCCTGGGGGAGAGGGTACGAGCAGTACTTC. Its translation: CASSFAWGRGYEQYF.

This chain connects TRBV2 to TRBJ1-3; D perhaps matches TRBD1 (6 bases). The V gene's germline CDR1 is SNHLY and CDR2 FYNNEI. The CDR3 has 14 residues. Trimming removed 8 bases at V and 0 bases at J, with 11 bases between. This chain's CDR3 is CASQGGHSGNTIYF. CDR3 DNA sequence: TGTGCCAGCCAAGGGGGTCACTCTGGAAACACCATATATTTT.

Points on this clone: Other DNA sequences in the same sample also yield this CDR3. This chain links TRBV27 with TRBJ2-7; D may match TRBD1 or TRBD2 (5 bases each). Germline V gene lookup returns CDR1 MNHEY and CDR2 SMNVEV (reference sequence). The CDR3 loop spans 14 amino acids. V was clipped by 2 bases and J by 3 bases, with 11 bases between them. The DNA for the CDR3 is TGTGCCAGCAGTTTAGGGCCAGGGAGCTACGAGCAGTACTTC. This encodes CASSLGPGSYEQYF.

The rearrangement links TRBV5-1 to TRBJ2-1, with D possibly being TRBD1 or TRBD2 (5 bases each). Germline V lookup: CDR1 SGHRS, CDR2 YFSETQ. There are 14 residues in the CDR3. Trimming cost V 6 bases and J 0 bases, with 10 bases left between them. The CDR3 coding sequence is TGCGCCAGCAAAGGGACGAGCTCCTACAATGAGCAGTTCTTC. Translating it yields CASKGTSSYNEQFF.

This chain uses TRBV10-3 with TRBJ2-3; D possibly corresponds to TRBD2 (6 bases). The CDR3 totals 14 residues. The ends were cut back, 6 bases at V and 0 bases at J, with 10 bases in the middle. Germline V CDR1 and CDR2: ENHRY, SYGVKD. This chain's CDR3 is CAIREGPSTDTQYF. The CDR3 DNA reads as TGTGCCATCAGGGAGGGTCCCAGCACAGATACGCAGTATTTT.

The chain employs TRBV19 and TRBJ2-2; TRBD2 aligns across 11 bases. The CDR3 consists of 18 residues. V shed 5 bases, J shed 3 bases, and the junction held 11 bases outside the gene matches. The V gene's germline CDR1 is LNHDA and CDR2 SQIVND (reference sequence). The CDR3 is CASSPGTSGQWDTGELFF. CDR3 sequence (DNA): TGTGCCAGTAGTCCGGGGACTAGCGGACAATGGGACACCGGGGAGCTGTTTTTT.